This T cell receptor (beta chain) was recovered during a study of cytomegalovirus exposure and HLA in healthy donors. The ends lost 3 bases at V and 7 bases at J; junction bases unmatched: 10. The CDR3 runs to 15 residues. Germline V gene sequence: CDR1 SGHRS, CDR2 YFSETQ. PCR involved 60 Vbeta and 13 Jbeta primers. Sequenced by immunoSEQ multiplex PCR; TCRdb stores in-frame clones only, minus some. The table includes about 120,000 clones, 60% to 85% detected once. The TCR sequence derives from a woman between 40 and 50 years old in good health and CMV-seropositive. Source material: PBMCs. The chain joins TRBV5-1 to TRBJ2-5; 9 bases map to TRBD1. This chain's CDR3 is CASSSTTGGAGTQYF. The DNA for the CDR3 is TGCGCCAGCAGCTCCACCACAGGGGGCGCCGGGACCCAGTACTTC.